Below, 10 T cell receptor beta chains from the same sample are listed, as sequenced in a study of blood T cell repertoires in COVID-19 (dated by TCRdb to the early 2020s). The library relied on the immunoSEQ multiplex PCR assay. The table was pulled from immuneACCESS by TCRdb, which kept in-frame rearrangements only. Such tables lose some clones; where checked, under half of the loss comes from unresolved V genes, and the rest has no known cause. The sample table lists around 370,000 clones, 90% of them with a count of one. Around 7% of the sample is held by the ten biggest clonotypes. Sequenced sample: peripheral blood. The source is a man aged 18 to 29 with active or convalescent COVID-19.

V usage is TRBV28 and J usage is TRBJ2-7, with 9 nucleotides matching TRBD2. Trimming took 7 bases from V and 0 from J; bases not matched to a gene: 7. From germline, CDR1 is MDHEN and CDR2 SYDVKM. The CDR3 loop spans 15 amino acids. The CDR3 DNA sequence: TGTGCCAGCACCCAAAGCGGGGGGTACTCCTACGAGCAGTACTTC. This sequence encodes CASTQSGGYSYEQYF.

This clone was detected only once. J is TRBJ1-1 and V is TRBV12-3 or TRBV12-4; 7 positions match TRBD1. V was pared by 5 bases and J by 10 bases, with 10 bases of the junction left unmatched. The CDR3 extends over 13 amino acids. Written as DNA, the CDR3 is TGTGCCAGCAGTGACCGGGACAGCTCTCGAGCTTTCTTT. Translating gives CASSDRDSSRAFF.

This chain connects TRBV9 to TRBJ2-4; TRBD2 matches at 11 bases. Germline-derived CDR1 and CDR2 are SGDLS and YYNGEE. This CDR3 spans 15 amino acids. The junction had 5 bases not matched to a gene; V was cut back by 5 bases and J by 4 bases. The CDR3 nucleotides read TGTGCCAGCAGTGCCGGGACTAGCGGAAAAAACATTCAGTACTTC. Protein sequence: CASSAGTSGKNIQYF.

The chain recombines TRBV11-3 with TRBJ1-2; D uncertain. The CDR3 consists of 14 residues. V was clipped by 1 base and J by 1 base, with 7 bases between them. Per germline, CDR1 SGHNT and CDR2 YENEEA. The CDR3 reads CASSLVCYNYGYTF. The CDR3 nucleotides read TGTGCCAGCAGCTTAGTATGTTATAACTATGGCTACACCTTC.

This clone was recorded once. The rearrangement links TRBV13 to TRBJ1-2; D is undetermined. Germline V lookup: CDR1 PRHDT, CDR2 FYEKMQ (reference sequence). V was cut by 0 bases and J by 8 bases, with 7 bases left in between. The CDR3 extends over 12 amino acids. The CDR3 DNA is TGTGCCAGCAGCTTAGGGCTCCGGGGCTACACCTTC. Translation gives CASSLGLRGYTF.

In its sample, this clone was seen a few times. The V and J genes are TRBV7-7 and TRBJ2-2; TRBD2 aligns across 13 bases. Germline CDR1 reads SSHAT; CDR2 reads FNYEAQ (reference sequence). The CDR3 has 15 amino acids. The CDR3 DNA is TGTGCTATCACGGGGACTAGCGGGATCACCGGGGAGCTGTTTTTT. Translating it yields CAITGTSGITGELFF.

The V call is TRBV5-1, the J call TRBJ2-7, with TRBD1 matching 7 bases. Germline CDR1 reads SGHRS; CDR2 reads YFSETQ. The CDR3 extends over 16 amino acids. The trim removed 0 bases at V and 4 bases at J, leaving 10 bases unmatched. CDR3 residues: CASSLVAGTEYYEQYF. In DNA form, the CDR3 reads TGCGCCAGCAGCTTGGTAGCCGGGACAGAATATTACGAGCAGTACTTC.

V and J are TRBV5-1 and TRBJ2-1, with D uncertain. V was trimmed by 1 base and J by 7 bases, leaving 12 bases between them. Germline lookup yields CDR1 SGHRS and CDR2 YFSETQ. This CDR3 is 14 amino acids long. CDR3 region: CASSLFASPNEQFF. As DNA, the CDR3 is TGCGCCAGCAGCTTGTTTGCGAGTCCTAATGAGCAGTTCTTC.

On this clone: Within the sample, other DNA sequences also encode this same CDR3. The CDR3 reads CASSPGTGNYGYTF. The CDR3 bases are TGTGCCAGTAGCCCCGGGACAGGGAACTATGGCTACACCTTC. The chain joins TRBV19 to TRBJ1-2, with 9 bases fitting TRBD1. Germline CDR1 and CDR2: LNHDA and SQIVND (reference sequence). This CDR3 has 14 residues. The V gene end was trimmed by 6 bases and the J gene end by 2 bases; junction bases not matched to a gene: 4.

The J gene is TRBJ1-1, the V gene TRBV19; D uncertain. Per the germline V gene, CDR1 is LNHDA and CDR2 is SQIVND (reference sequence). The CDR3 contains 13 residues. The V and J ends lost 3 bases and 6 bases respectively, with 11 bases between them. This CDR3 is CASSMTSKAEAFF. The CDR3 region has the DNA TGTGCCAGTAGTATGACATCTAAGGCTGAAGCTTTCTTT.